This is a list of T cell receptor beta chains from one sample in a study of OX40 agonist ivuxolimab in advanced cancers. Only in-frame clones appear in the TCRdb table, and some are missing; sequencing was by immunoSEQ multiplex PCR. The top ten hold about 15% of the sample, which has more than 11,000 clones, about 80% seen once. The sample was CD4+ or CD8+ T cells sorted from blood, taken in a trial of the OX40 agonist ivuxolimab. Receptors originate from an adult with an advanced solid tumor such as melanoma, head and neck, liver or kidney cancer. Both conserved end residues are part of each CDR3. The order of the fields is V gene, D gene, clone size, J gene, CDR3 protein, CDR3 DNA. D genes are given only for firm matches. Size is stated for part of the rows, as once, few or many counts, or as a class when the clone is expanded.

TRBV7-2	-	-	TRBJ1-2	CASSLDGYTF	TGTGCCAGCAGCTTAGACGGCTACACCTTC
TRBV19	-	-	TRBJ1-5	CAGNVGAKPQHF	TGTGCCGGTAATGTGGGGGCTAAGCCCCAGCATTTT
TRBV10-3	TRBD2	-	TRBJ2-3	CATGGAGEATDTQYF	TGTGCCACCGGAGGAGCGGGGGAGGCCACAGATACGCAGTATTTT
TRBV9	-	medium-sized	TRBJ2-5	CASSSRGGETQYF	TGTGCCAGCAGCTCACGAGGTGGAGAGACCCAGTACTTC
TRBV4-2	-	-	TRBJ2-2	CASSQVDRDAGELFF	TGTGCCAGCAGCCAAGTCGACCGAGACGCCGGGGAGCTGTTTTTT
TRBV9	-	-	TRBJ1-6	CASSANRDTAVRDSPLHF	TGTGCCAGCAGCGCCAACCGGGACACCGCGGTCCGGGATTCACCCCTCCACTTT
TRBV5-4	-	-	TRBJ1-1	CASGLLVGGAGMNTEAFF	TGTGCCAGCGGACTCTTGGTGGGGGGCGCCGGTATGAACACTGAAGCTTTCTTT
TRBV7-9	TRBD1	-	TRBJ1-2	CASSLDPGQNYGYTF	TGTGCCAGCAGCTTAGACCCGGGACAGAATTATGGCTACACCTTC
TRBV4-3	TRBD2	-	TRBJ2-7	CASSQDPLRWLAGGLGWEQYF	TGCGCCAGCAGCCAAGATCCCCTCCGTTGGCTAGCGGGGGGGCTGGGGTGGGAGCAGTACTTC
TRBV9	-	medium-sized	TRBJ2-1	CASSVDNEQFF	TGTGCCAGCAGCGTAGACAATGAGCAGTTCTTC
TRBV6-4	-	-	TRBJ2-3	CASSDSSPSDTQYF	TGTGCCAGCAGTGACTCGAGTCCGTCAGATACGCAGTATTTT
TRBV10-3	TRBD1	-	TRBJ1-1	CAISEDRVVMNTEAFF	TGTGCCATCAGTGAGGACAGGGTGGTTATGAACACTGAAGCTTTCTTT
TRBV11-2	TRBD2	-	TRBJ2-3	CASSNPGTSGTDTQYF	TGTGCCAGCAGCAACCCAGGGACTAGCGGCACAGATACGCAGTATTTT
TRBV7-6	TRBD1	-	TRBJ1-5	CASSFGTGGSNQPQHF	TGTGCCAGCAGCTTTGGGACAGGGGGCTCCAATCAGCCCCAGCATTTT
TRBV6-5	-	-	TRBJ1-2	CASSYLAGSNYGYTF	TGTGCCAGCAGTTACCTCGCAGGGTCAAACTATGGCTACACCTTC
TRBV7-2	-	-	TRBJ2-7	CASSLAEQYEQYF	TGTGCCAGCAGCTTGGCGGAGCAATACGAGCAGTACTTC
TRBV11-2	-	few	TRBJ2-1	CASSWGWPNNEQFF	TGTGCCAGCAGCTGGGGGTGGCCAAACAATGAGCAGTTCTTC
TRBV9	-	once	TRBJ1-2	CASSTGKQRGYTF	TGTGCCAGCAGCACCGGGAAACAGAGGGGCTACACCTTC
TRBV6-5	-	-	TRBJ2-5	CASSIGDETQYF	TGTGCCAGCAGTATCGGGGATGAGACCCAGTACTTC
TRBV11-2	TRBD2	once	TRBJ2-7	CASSLSSGGAYEQYF	TGTGCCAGCAGCCTCTCTAGCGGGGGGGCTTACGAGCAGTACTTC
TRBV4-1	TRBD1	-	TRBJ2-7	CASSQGQGPQYEQYF	TGCGCCAGCAGCCAGGGACAGGGTCCCCAGTACGAGCAGTACTTC
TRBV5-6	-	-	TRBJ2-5	CASSLSAGAKTQYF	TGTGCCAGCAGCTTATCGGCGGGGGCGAAGACCCAGTACTTC
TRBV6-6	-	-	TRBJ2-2	CASQTGHPGELFF	TGTGCCAGTCAAACAGGGCATCCCGGGGAGCTGTTTTTT
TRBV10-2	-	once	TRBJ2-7	CASSIDRDYGEQYF	TGCGCCAGCAGTATCGACAGGGACTATGGCGAGCAGTACTTC
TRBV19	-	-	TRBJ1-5	CASSIYGDSNQPQHF	TGTGCCAGTAGTATTTACGGAGATAGCAATCAGCCCCAGCATTTT
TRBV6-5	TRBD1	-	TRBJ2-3	CASRPGTGGVYTQYF	TGTGCCAGCAGACCGGGGACAGGGGGCGTGTATACGCAGTATTTT
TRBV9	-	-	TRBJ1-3	CASSASTEGGWGNTIYF	TGTGCCAGCAGCGCTTCGACAGAGGGAGGGTGGGGAAACACCATATATTTT
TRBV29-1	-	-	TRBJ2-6	CSVAGANVLTF	TGCAGCGTTGCTGGGGCCAACGTCCTGACTTTC
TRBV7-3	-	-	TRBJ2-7	CASSLTGYEQYF	TGTGCCAGCAGCTTAACAGGGTACGAGCAGTACTTC
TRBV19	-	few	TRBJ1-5	CASHLGGYQPQHF	TGTGCCAGCCACCTCGGGGGTTATCAGCCCCAGCATTTT
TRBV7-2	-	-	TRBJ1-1	CASSLPLSRNTEAFF	TGTGCCAGCAGCTTACCCCTTAGCCGGAACACTGAAGCTTTCTTT
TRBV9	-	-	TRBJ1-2	CASSGNGGSYGYTF	TGTGCCAGCAGCGGGAATGGGGGGAGCTATGGCTACACCTTC
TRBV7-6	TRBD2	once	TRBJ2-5	CASSPSSGVGETQYF	TGTGCCAGCAGCCCTAGTAGCGGGGTAGGGGAGACCCAGTACTTC
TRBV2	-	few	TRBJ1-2	CASSDSNYGYTF	TGTGCCAGCAGTGACAGTAACTATGGCTACACCTTC
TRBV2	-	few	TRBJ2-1	CASSDWGYNEQFF	TGTGCCAGCAGTGATTGGGGGTACAATGAGCAGTTCTTC
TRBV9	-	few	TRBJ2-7	CASSVEGGSHEQYF	TGTGCCAGCAGCGTAGAAGGAGGGAGCCACGAGCAGTACTTC
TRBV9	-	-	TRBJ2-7	CASSTRDMGVVEQYF	TGTGCCAGCAGCACCCGGGACATGGGGGTCGTGGAGCAGTACTTC
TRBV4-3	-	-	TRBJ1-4	CASSQEIQGVATNEKLFF	TGCGCCAGCAGCCAAGAGATTCAGGGTGTAGCAACTAATGAAAAACTGTTTTTT
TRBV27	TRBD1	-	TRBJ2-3	CASSLGVRGNTQYF	TGTGCCAGCAGCTTAGGAGTCAGGGGGAATACGCAGTATTTT
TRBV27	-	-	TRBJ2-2	CASSLTPGHGTTGELFF	TGTGCCAGCAGTTTAACCCCGGGACACGGAACAACCGGGGAGCTGTTTTTT